The entry that follows covers one T cell receptor (beta chain) sequence. What it recognizes is unknown. At one end, the junction sequence differs from germline, possibly due to a read error. CDR1 is SGHTA, CDR2 FQGNSA, per germline. The CDR3 is made up of 14 amino acids. The data are from a study of CD8+CD57+ T cells in acquired aplastic anemia. Study-wide background: Sorted CD4+ and CD8+ cells gave a mean 3.2 ug DNA, range roughly 0.2 to 27.4 ug.

Genomic DNA acted as the template from which TCR beta VDJ combination and CDR3 sequence profiling were carried out. TCRdb recomputed calls from the reads with MiXCR, one row per CDR3 protein. The table lists hundreds of thousands of distinct CDR3 sequences, 60% to 80% of them singletons, with less than 4% in the top ten. Study-wide findings and caveats: There were 25 to 35 CD8+ CDR3 sequences that occurred in both patients and controls.

The clonotype was recovered from a human donor in good health, serving as a control. The rearrangement uses TRBV7-2 and TRBJ1-5; D might be TRBD1 (5 bases). The sample taken for sequencing was sorted CD4+, CD8+, or CD8+CD57+ T cells (not recorded which) from PBMCs. The CDR3 region has the DNA TGTGCCAGCAGCTTAGAGGGGACGGACTCCTACGAGCAGTTT. Residues: CASSLEGTDSYEQF.